These 30 T cell receptor beta chains came from one sample sequenced in a study of blood T cells in healthy people across ages. A sample-barcoded 5' primer and a J-beta primer mix were used in a second PCR of roughly 7 to 12 cycles. TCRdb recomputed calls from the 5' RACE reads with MiXCR, one row per CDR3 protein. This table has under 750,000 distinct CDR3 sequences, more than 45% appearing once. The sample comprised blood. The source is an elderly man in good health.

This clonotype was counted a few times. V gene TRBV4-1 combines with J gene TRBJ2-7, with TRBD2 matching over 12 bases. The CDR3 is 18 amino acids. The J segment lost 1 base and the V segment lost 4 bases, leaving 11 bases of the junction unmatched. Germline assignment: CDR1 MGHRA and CDR2 YSYEKL. CDR3 sequence (DNA): TGCGCCAGCAGCCGGGAAGCTAGCGGGAGGGCCTCATCCTACGAGCAGTACTTC. This codes for CASSREASGRASSYEQYF.

The V and J genes are TRBV20-1 and TRBJ2-5, with 9 bases aligning to TRBD2. The CDR3 has 16 amino acids. Germline V gives CDR1 DFQATT, CDR2 SNEGSKA (reference sequence). Trimming took 1 base from V and 4 from J; bases not matched to a gene: 10. The CDR3 sequence: CSARGVAGGLSETQYF. The CDR3 nucleotides read TGCAGTGCTAGAGGGGTCGCGGGAGGGCTATCAGAGACCCAGTACTTC.

This clonotype showed up just a few times. Being one base from a much bigger clone, this may be a read error. The chain combines TRBV6-6 with TRBJ2-5; D uncertain. Trimming shortened V by 0 bases and J by 11 bases, and 10 bases separated the two germline ends. Germline V gives CDR1 MNHNY, CDR2 SVGAGI (reference sequence). The CDR3 is 12 residues long. The CDR3 loop reads CASSYSIPEQYF. Written as DNA, the CDR3 is TGTGCCAGCAGTTACTCGATCCCAGAGCAGTACTTC.

J is TRBJ2-1 and V is TRBV3-1; D gene ambiguous. V lost 1 base, J lost 5 bases, and 9 bases lay in between. Germline-derived CDR1 and CDR2 are LGHDT and YNNKEL (reference sequence). The CDR3 covers 14 residues. CDR3 bases: TGTGCCAGCAGCCAAGTGGGGAAAAACAATGAGCAGTTCTTC. Its protein product is CASSQVGKNNEQFF.

This clonotype was found many times. The rearrangement links TRBV6-6 to TRBJ1-6; the D gene is possibly TRBD1 (5 bases). This CDR3 is 17 amino acids long. Germline V gene data show CDR1 as MNHNY and CDR2 as SVGAGI (reference sequence). Trimming removed 1 base from V and 4 bases from J, with 14 bases in between. The CDR3 nucleotides are TGTGCCAGCAGTTACTTGACAGCGATGAAGTATAATTCACCCCTCCACTTT. This encodes CASSYLTAMKYNSPLHF.

V usage is TRBV27 and J usage is TRBJ1-2, with D uncertain. The germline V and J ends were trimmed by 6 bases and 7 bases, with 27 bases remaining between them. The germline gives CDR1 MNHEY, CDR2 SMNVEV (reference sequence). CDR3 length: 17 amino acids. CDR3 in amino acids: CASSRRASISSPFGYTF. The CDR3 DNA reads TGTGCCAGCAGCCGACGGGCCTCGATTTCGTCCCCCTTTGGCTACACCTTC.

The chain combines TRBV6-6 with TRBJ1-1, with TRBD1 as a possible D gene (5 bases). Trimming left V 6 bases short and J 10 bases short, with 18 bases between. The CDR3 loop spans 13 amino acids. CDR1 and CDR2 (germline): MNHNY, SVGAGI (reference sequence). CDR3: CASRDEGLESAFF. In DNA, the CDR3 is TGTGCCAGCAGGGACGAGGGGCTCGAATCAGCTTTCTTT.

There are a few counts of this clonotype. The J gene is TRBJ2-7, the V gene TRBV3-1, with D maybe TRBD1 (6 bases). The V gene's germline CDR1 is LGHDT and CDR2 YNNKEL (reference sequence). CDR3 size: 15 residues. V gave up 0 bases and J gave up 0 bases, with 9 bases separating them. CDR3 protein: CASSQEGRGSYEQYF. As DNA, the CDR3 is TGTGCCAGCAGCCAAGAAGGCAGGGGCTCCTACGAGCAGTACTTC.

The rearrangement links TRBV7-9 to TRBJ2-1; TRBD2 might be the D (6 bases). Germline V gives CDR1 SEHNR, CDR2 FQNEAQ (reference sequence). The V gene lost 3 bases and the J gene lost 12 bases, with 15 bases spanning the gap. CDR3 length: 13 residues. The DNA of the CDR3 is TGTGCCAGCAGCTTTGGAGGGAATAGTGGGCAGTTCTTC. This translates into CASSFGGNSGQFF.

A few counts support this clonotype. This rearrangement joins TRBV5-1 to TRBJ2-3; D is undetermined. The length of the CDR3 is 17 residues. The germline gives CDR1 SGHRS, CDR2 YFSETQ. Trimming pared 0 bases from V and 4 bases from J, leaving 18 bases between. Here the CDR3 reads CASSLEGNKQLPDTQYF. As DNA, the CDR3 is TGCGCCAGCAGCTTGGAAGGGAATAAGCAACTCCCAGATACGCAGTATTTT.

The chain uses TRBV5-1 and TRBJ2-1; 7 nucleotides agree with TRBD2. The CDR3 is 16 residues long. V lost 1 base and J lost 8; bases outside the gene matches: 12. Per germline, CDR1 SGHRS and CDR2 YFSETQ. CDR3 sequence reads: CASSLPAGEGHDEQFF. DNA of the CDR3: TGCGCCAGCAGCTTGCCGGCGGGAGAAGGGCACGATGAGCAGTTCTTC.

The rearrangement joins TRBV25-1 to TRBJ2-3, with D tentatively TRBD2 (5 bases). There are 12 residues in the CDR3. Germline V CDR1 and CDR2: MGHDK, SYGVNS. Trimming took off 8 bases at V and 5 bases at J, with 11 bases between the two ends. CDR3: CASRSEGDTQYF. CDR3 DNA: TGTGCCAGCCGGAGCGAGGGAGATACGCAGTATTTT.

The rearrangement joins TRBV7-9 to TRBJ1-4; D gene unclear. The ends were cut back, 1 base at V and 7 bases at J, with 10 bases in the middle. Germline assignment: CDR1 SEHNR and CDR2 FQNEAQ (reference sequence). This CDR3 has 14 residues. The CDR3 loop reads CASSLGVNREKLFF. The DNA for the CDR3 is TGTGCCAGCAGCTTAGGTGTGAACCGTGAAAAACTGTTTTTT. Together with reference TRBV7-9 and TRBJ1-4, the CDR3 gives the full variable domain: DTGVSQNPRHKITKRGQNVTFRCDPISEHNRLYWYRQTLGQGPEFLTYFQNEAQLEKSRLLSDRFSAERPKGSFSTLEIQRTEQGDSAMYLCASSLGVNREKLFFGSGTQLSVL.

This clonotype was seen only a few times. A read error is possible here, since a much larger clone lies one base away. The CDR3 loop is CASSSGTGNYGYTF. Here the CDR3 DNA reads TGTGCCAGCAGCTCCGGGACAGGGAACTATGGCTACACCTTC. The genes are TRBV7-9 and TRBJ1-2; the match to TRBD1 covers 9 bases. The germline gives CDR1 SEHNR, CDR2 FQNEAQ (reference sequence). V gave up 4 bases and J gave up 2 bases; unmatched junction bases: 2. CDR3 length equals 14 residues. Looking up the rest from reference TRBV7-9 and TRBJ1-2 gives the full variable domain: DTGVSQNPRHKITKRGQNVTFRCDPISEHNRLYWYRQTLGQGPEFLTYFQNEAQLEKSRLLSDRFSAERPKGSFSTLEIQRTEQGDSAMYLCASSSGTGNYGYTFGSGTRLTVV.

The rearrangement joins TRBV29-1 to TRBJ2-3; the D gene is possibly TRBD1 (5 bases). The germline V gene encodes CDR1 SQVTM and CDR2 ANQGSEA. This CDR3 is 14 amino acids long. Trimming cost V 5 bases and J 3 bases, with 15 bases left between them. CDR3 sequence reads: CSVILGVATDTQYF. In DNA form, the CDR3 reads TGCAGCGTTATTTTAGGGGTCGCGACAGATACGCAGTATTTT.

The rearrangement links TRBV7-2 to TRBJ2-3; D remains ambiguous. V was pared by 3 bases and J by 3 bases, with 13 bases between. The CDR3 has 15 amino acids. The V gene's germline CDR1 is SGHTA and CDR2 FQGNSA. CDR3 in amino acids: CASSFSLGETDTQYF. CDR3 DNA sequence: TGTGCCAGCAGCTTTTCTCTAGGAGAGACAGATACGCAGTATTTT.

To note about this clonotype: This may stem from a read error, because a much larger clone lies one nucleotide away. J is TRBJ2-1 and V is TRBV6-5; the match to TRBD2 covers 10 bases. In germline, CDR1 is MNHEY, CDR2 SVGAGI. The CDR3 length is 20 residues. Germline trimming cut 4 bases from V and 8 bases from J; bases unmatched to any gene: 23. The CDR3 region is CASSCSGPGTSAPGVHEQFF. The CDR3, as DNA: TGTGCCAGCAGTTGCTCCGGCCCCGGGACTAGCGCACCGGGGGTCCATGAGCAGTTCTTC.

The V call is TRBV6-6, the J call TRBJ2-7; 9 bases match TRBD1. Per germline, CDR1 MNHNY and CDR2 SVGAGI (reference sequence). This CDR3 is built from 15 residues. The V and J ends lost 6 bases and 7 bases, in that order; junction bases with no gene match: 13. The CDR3 spells CASRAGTGFGNEQYF. In DNA form, the CDR3 reads TGTGCCAGCAGAGCCGGGACAGGGTTTGGAAATGAGCAGTACTTC.

This clonotype was counted between two and nine times. The chain recombines TRBV4-2 with TRBJ2-1; D uncertain. CDR3 length: 16 residues. Germline lookup yields CDR1 LGHNA and CDR2 YNFKEQ. V dropped 0 bases and J dropped 7 bases, with 16 bases sitting between them. The CDR3 region is CASSQERQMGRNEQFF. DNA for the CDR3: TGTGCCAGCAGCCAAGAGCGGCAGATGGGTCGAAATGAGCAGTTCTTC.

V gene TRBV20-1 combines with J gene TRBJ2-1, with no clear D. The V and J ends lost 0 bases and 6 bases respectively, with 12 bases between them. Germline assignment: CDR1 DFQATT and CDR2 SNEGSKA (reference sequence). This CDR3 has 14 residues. The CDR3 region is CSARDLGSINEQFF. The CDR3 nucleotides read TGCAGTGCTAGAGATCTGGGTAGTATCAATGAGCAGTTCTTC.

This clonotype was recorded a few times. The chain joins TRBV6-2 or TRBV6-3 to TRBJ2-5, with 13 bases fitting TRBD2. With V trimmed by 6 bases and J by 4 bases, 11 bases remained unmatched. CDR1 and CDR2 from the germline V gene are MNHEY and SVGEGT. The CDR3 length is 17 residues. The CDR3, as DNA: TGTGCCAGCAGATGGACTAGCGGGAGAACAGCCCGAGAGACCCAGTACTTC. This translates into CASRWTSGRTARETQYF.

The genes are TRBV29-1 and TRBJ2-1; D might be TRBD2 (6 bases). Germline CDR1 and CDR2: SQVTM and ANQGSEA. The length of the CDR3 is 11 residues. Trimming cost V 7 bases and J 7 bases, with 11 bases left between them. The CDR3 protein is CSGGLGNEQFF. CDR3 nucleotide sequence: TGCAGCGGGGGACTGGGGAATGAGCAGTTCTTC.

This chain connects TRBV20-1 to TRBJ1-4; D gene unclear. V was cut by 1 base and J by 0 bases, with 9 bases left in between. The CDR3 is made up of 15 amino acids. Germline V lookup: CDR1 DFQATT, CDR2 SNEGSKA (reference sequence). The CDR3 coding sequence is TGCAGTGCTAGAGTGGCAGCTGCAACTAATGAAAAACTGTTTTTT. This gives the protein CSARVAAATNEKLFF.

The chain couples TRBV11-2 to TRBJ2-7; 8 nucleotides match TRBD2. CDR1 SGHAT and CDR2 FQNNGV come from the germline V gene. The V and J ends lost 5 bases and 1 base, in that order; junction bases with no gene match: 7. The length of the CDR3 is 15 residues. CDR3 in amino acids: CASSALPGGSYEQYF. For the CDR3, the DNA is TGTGCCAGCAGCGCCCTACCGGGAGGGTCCTACGAGCAGTACTTC.

This chain connects TRBV10-2 to TRBJ2-1; TRBD2 matches 7 bases. V lost 2 bases and J lost 5; bases outside the gene matches: 15. The CDR3 totals 18 residues. The V gene's germline CDR1 is WSHSY and CDR2 SAAADI. The CDR3: CASSEVPVLAGANNEQFF. The CDR3 nucleotides are TGCGCCAGCAGTGAGGTCCCGGTTTTAGCGGGCGCCAACAATGAGCAGTTCTTC.

This clonotype occurred many times. The chain couples TRBV6-6 to TRBJ2-1; D perhaps matches TRBD2 (5 bases). Trimming took 2 bases from V and 8 from J, leaving 10 bases between them. Germline CDR1 reads MNHNY; CDR2 reads SVGAGI (reference sequence). The CDR3 has 13 amino acids. The CDR3 coding sequence is TGTGCCAGCAGTTACGACGGGAACCATGAGCAGTTCTTC. Translating gives CASSYDGNHEQFF.

In its sample, this clonotype was seen a few times. This sequence joins TRBV4-3 and TRBJ2-7; 9 bases map to TRBD1. Germline CDR1 LGHNA, CDR2 YSLEER. The ends lost 1 base at V and 2 bases at J; junction bases unmatched: 24. The CDR3 length is 22 residues. The CDR3 sequence: CASSQAWAAGDRVFFSTYEQYF. The DNA of the CDR3 is TGCGCCAGCAGCCAAGCATGGGCGGCCGGGGACAGGGTTTTTTTCTCCACCTACGAGCAGTACTTC.

This chain uses TRBV6-1 with TRBJ1-5; 8 nucleotides line up with TRBD1. This CDR3 comprises 19 residues. The V gene end was trimmed by 6 bases and the J gene end by 0 bases; junction bases not matched to a gene: 16. The germline V gene has CDR1 MNHNS and CDR2 SASEGT. CDR3 nucleotide sequence: TGTGCCAGCAGCCCCGAAACAGGGGGAATCGGCAGTAGCAATCAGCCCCAGCATTTT. Its protein product is CASSPETGGIGSSNQPQHF.

The CDR3 coding sequence is TGTGCCAGCGGTAGGGGCTCTGGGGCCAACGTCCTGACTTTC. It translates to CASGRGSGANVLTF. The chain recombines TRBV2 with TRBJ2-6, with D possibly TRBD1 on 5 matching bases. This CDR3 is 14 amino acids long. Trimming shortened V by 8 bases and J by 0 bases, and 8 bases separated the two germline ends. The germline V gene has CDR1 SNHLY and CDR2 FYNNEI. The full variable domain, its missing parts supplied by reference TRBV2 and TRBJ2-6, is EPEVTQTPSHQVTQMGQEVILRCVPISNHLYFYWYRQILGQKVEFLVSFYNNEISEKSEIFDDQFSVERPDGSNFTLKIRSTKLEDSAMYFCASGRGSGANVLTFGAGSRLTVL.

This rearrangement joins TRBV20-1 to TRBJ1-2; D is unresolved. The CDR3 length is 13 residues. CDR1 and CDR2 from the germline V gene are DFQATT and SNEGSKA (reference sequence). Trimming left V 1 base short and J 0 bases short, with 6 bases between. CDR3 in DNA: TGCAGTGCTAGAGGGGAGACTAACTATGGCTACACCTTC. It specifies CSARGETNYGYTF.